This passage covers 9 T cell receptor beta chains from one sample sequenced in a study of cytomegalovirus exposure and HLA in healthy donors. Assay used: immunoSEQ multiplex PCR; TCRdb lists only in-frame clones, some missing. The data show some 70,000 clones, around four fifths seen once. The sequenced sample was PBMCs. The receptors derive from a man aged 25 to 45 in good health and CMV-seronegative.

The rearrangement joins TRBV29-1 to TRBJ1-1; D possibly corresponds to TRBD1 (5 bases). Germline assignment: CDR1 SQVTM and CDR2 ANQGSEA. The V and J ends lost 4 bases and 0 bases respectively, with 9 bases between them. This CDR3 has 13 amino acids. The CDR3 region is CSVGGGLNTEAFF. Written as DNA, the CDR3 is TGCAGCGTTGGGGGCGGACTGAACACTGAAGCTTTCTTT. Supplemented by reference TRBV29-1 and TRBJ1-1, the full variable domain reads SAVISQKPSRDICQRGTSLTIQCQVDSQVTMMFWYRQQPGQSLTLIATANQGSEATYESGFVIDKFPISRPNLTFSTLTVSNMSPEDSSIYLCSVGGGLNTEAFFGQGTRLTVV.

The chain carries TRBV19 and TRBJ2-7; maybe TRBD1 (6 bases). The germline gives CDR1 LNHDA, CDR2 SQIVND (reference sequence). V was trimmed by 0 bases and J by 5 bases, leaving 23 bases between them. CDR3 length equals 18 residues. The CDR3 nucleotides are TGTGCCAGTAGTATAGAGGGTAAGGGCAGGGGATTTTGCGACGAGCAGTACGTC. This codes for CASSIEGKGRGFCDEQYV.

The CDR3 nucleotides read TGTGCCTGGAGTGCCTATGTGACAGGGTGGGAGACCCAGTACTTC. It translates to CAWSAYVTGWETQYF. This sequence joins TRBV30 and TRBJ2-5; 7 bases line up with TRBD1. Germline CDR1 reads GTSNPN; CDR2 reads SVGIG (reference sequence). CDR3 length: 15 residues. V trimming: 1 base; J trimming: 5 bases; junction bases outside the gene matches: 10.

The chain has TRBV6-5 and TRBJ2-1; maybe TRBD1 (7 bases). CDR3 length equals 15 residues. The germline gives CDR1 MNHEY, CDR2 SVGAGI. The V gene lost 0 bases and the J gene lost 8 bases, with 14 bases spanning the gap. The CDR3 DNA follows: TGTGCCAGCAGTTACTCCCGACAGGGAGGAGATGAGCAGTTCTTC. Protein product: CASSYSRQGGDEQFF.

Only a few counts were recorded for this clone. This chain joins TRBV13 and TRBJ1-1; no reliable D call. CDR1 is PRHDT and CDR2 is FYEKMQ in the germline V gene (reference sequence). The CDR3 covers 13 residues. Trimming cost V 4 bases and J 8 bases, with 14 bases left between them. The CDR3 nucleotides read TGTGCCAGCAGCTCTGATAGTACGGGAGAAGCTTTCTTT. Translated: CASSSDSTGEAFF.

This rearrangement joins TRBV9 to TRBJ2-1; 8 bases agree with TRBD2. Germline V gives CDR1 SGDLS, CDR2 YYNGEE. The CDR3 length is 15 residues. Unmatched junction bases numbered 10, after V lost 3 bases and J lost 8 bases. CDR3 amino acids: CASSAGGGRVDEQFF. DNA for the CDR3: TGTGCCAGCAGCGCGGGGGGGGGTCGTGTCGATGAGCAGTTCTTC.

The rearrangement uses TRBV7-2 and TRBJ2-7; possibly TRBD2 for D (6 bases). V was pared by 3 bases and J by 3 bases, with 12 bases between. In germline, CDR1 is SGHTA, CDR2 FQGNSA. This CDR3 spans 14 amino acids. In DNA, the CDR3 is TGTGCCAGCAGCTTCGGGGGAAGCCGCTACGAGCAGTACTTC. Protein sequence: CASSFGGSRYEQYF. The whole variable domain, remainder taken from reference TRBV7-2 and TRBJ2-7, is GAGVSQSPSNKVTEKGKDVELRCDPISGHTALYWYRQSLGQGLEFLIYFQGNSAPDKSGLPSDRFSAERTGGSVSTLTIQRTQQEDSAVYLCASSFGGSRYEQYFGPGTRLTVT.

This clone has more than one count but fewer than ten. The CDR3 sequence is CASSGPSKNIQYF. For the CDR3, the DNA is TGTGCCAGCAGTGGGCCCTCCAAAAACATTCAGTACTTC. This chain uses TRBV6-1 with TRBJ2-4; no reliable D call. Germline V gene lookup returns CDR1 MNHNS and CDR2 SASEGT. Deletions cut 4 bases from V and 2 bases from J, with 6 bases between. The CDR3 runs 13 residues.

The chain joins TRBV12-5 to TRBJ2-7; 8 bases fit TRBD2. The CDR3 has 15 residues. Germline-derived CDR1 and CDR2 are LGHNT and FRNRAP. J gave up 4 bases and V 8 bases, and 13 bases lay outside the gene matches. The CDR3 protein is CASMVRAGDDYEQYV. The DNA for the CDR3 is TGTGCTAGTATGGTACGAGCGGGGGATGATTACGAGCAGTACGTC.